Below are 28 T cell receptor beta chains sequenced from a single sample in a study of blood T cell repertoires in COVID-19. TCRdb's table, derived via immunoSEQ multiplex PCR, lists solely in-frame clones and lacks some. The table records 130,000 or so clones, nearly 70% of them present only once. The sequenced sample was peripheral blood. These receptors all come from a woman aged 70-85 years with acute or convalescent COVID-19.

The chain combines TRBV11-2 with TRBJ1-2; 11 bases map to TRBD1. This CDR3 is 15 amino acids long. Germline CDR1 SGHAT, CDR2 FQNNGV. V shed 5 bases, J shed 4 bases, and the junction held 6 bases outside the gene matches. The CDR3 DNA reads TGTGCCAGCAGCCCCACAGGACAGGGGGCCTATGGCTACACCTTC. Its translation: CASSPTGQGAYGYTF.

The chain carries TRBV5-5 and TRBJ1-4; no definite D call. This CDR3 has 13 residues. V dropped 3 bases and J dropped 5 bases, with 8 bases sitting between them. Germline V CDR1 and CDR2: SGHKS, YYEKEE (reference sequence). Here the CDR3 reads CASSSEMNEKLFF. In nucleotides, the CDR3 is TGTGCCAGCAGCTCCGAGATGAATGAAAAACTGTTTTTT.

This rearrangement joins TRBV30 to TRBJ2-1, with a possible D match to TRBD2 (6 bases). Trimming cost V 0 bases and J 7 bases, with 7 bases left between them. This CDR3 spans 12 amino acids. Germline CDR1 reads GTSNPN; CDR2 reads SVGIG (reference sequence). The CDR3: CAWSVRGNEQFF. In DNA form, the CDR3 reads TGTGCCTGGAGTGTACGGGGGAATGAGCAGTTCTTC.

The gene calls are TRBV29-1 and TRBJ1-2; D possibly corresponds to TRBD1 (5 bases). Trimming left V 4 bases short and J 0 bases short, with 12 bases between. CDR1 and CDR2 from the germline V gene are SQVTM and ANQGSEA. The CDR3 totals 14 residues. The CDR3 sequence: CSVVRGDSNYGYTF. The CDR3 DNA reads as TGCAGCGTTGTACGGGGGGACTCTAACTATGGCTACACCTTC.

The chain combines TRBV28 with TRBJ2-7, with 9 bases aligning to TRBD2. The V and J ends lost 5 bases and 7 bases, in that order; junction bases with no gene match: 12. CDR1 is MDHEN, CDR2 SYDVKM, per germline. The CDR3 extends over 15 amino acids. The CDR3 region is CASSPALAGTREQYF. In DNA, the CDR3 is TGTGCCAGCAGTCCCGCCCTAGCGGGAACGAGAGAGCAGTACTTC.

Comment on this clone: This sample includes further DNA sequences coding for the same CDR3. CDR3 in DNA: TGTGCCAGCAGCTTAGAACAGGGGTACAATGAGCAGTTCTTC. Its protein product is CASSLEQGYNEQFF. V and J are TRBV7-9 and TRBJ2-1; 7 bases agree with TRBD1. This CDR3 region has 14 residues. Trimming removed 1 base from V and 4 bases from J; junction bases left unmatched: 1. From germline, CDR1 is SEHNR and CDR2 FQNEAQ (reference sequence).

The chain combines TRBV19 with TRBJ2-3; D is ambiguous. V gave up 0 bases and J gave up 8 bases, with 9 bases separating them. This CDR3 has 13 residues. The germline V gene has CDR1 LNHDA and CDR2 SQIVND (reference sequence). CDR3 residues: CASSIDPAGTQYF. As DNA, the CDR3 is TGTGCCAGTAGTATAGATCCGGCAGGTACGCAGTATTTT.

This clone has a single count. This chain uses TRBV9 with TRBJ2-7; 13 positions match TRBD2. Unmatched junction bases numbered 10, after V lost 5 bases and J lost 2 bases. CDR3 length: 17 residues. Germline lookup yields CDR1 SGDLS and CDR2 YYNGEE. CDR3 sequence reads: CASSRGLAGVRAYEQYF. DNA of the CDR3: TGTGCCAGCAGTCGAGGACTAGCGGGAGTAAGGGCCTACGAGCAGTACTTC.

The chain joins TRBV29-1 to TRBJ2-3, with D maybe TRBD2 (5 bases). From germline, CDR1 is SQVTM and CDR2 ANQGSEA. The CDR3 has 15 residues. The V end was cut by 3 bases, the J end by 5 bases, with 18 bases between. The CDR3 nucleotides read TGCAGCGTTGAGGGATCTAGGACTCGGGGAGATACGCAGTATTTT. Translating it yields CSVEGSRTRGDTQYF.

This clone occurred once. The chain carries TRBV20-1 and TRBJ2-3; no reliable D call. The CDR3 spans 11 residues. Germline V gene data show CDR1 as DFQATT and CDR2 as SNEGSKA (reference sequence). The V and J ends lost 3 bases and 7 bases respectively, with 8 bases between them. The CDR3 here is CSASSYNTQYF. CDR3 sequence (DNA): TGCAGTGCTAGTAGTTACAATACGCAGTATTTT.

This CDR3 reads CASGLSGGSGEAFF. CDR3 coding DNA: TGTGCTAGTGGTTTGTCGGGGGGTAGCGGTGAAGCTTTCTTT. The chain recombines TRBV12-5 with TRBJ1-1; D is possibly TRBD1 (5 bases). CDR3 length: 14 amino acids. Trimming removed 2 bases from V and 7 bases from J, with 14 bases in between. Germline V gene sequence: CDR1 LGHNT, CDR2 FRNRAP.

This clone was seen a handful of times. This chain joins TRBV15 and TRBJ2-1; 8 positions agree with TRBD2. The CDR3 is 15 residues long. V lost 0 bases to trimming and J lost 8 bases; unmatched junction nucleotides: 6. Germline CDR1 and CDR2: LNHNV and YYDKDF (reference sequence). The CDR3 sequence is CATSRDHAGGDEQFF. CDR3 in DNA: TGTGCCACCAGCAGAGACCACGCGGGGGGAGATGAGCAGTTCTTC.

The gene calls are TRBV10-3 and TRBJ1-1; D is perhaps TRBD1 (5 bases). CDR3 size: 13 residues. V dropped 6 bases and J dropped 4 bases, with 12 bases sitting between them. Germline CDR1 ENHRY, CDR2 SYGVKD. The CDR3, as DNA: TGTGCCATCAGCCAACCAGGGTTCACTGAAGCTTTCTTT. It yields the protein CAISQPGFTEAFF.

The CDR3 DNA is TGTGCCAGCAGCCGGGACTACCGCACAGATACGCAGTATTTT. Its protein is CASSRDYRTDTQYF. J is TRBJ2-3 and V is TRBV3-1 (or the pseudogene TRBV3-2); 7 nucleotides agree with TRBD2. Losses at the gene ends were 4 bases for V and 1 base for J; bases not matched to a gene: 2. CDR1 is LGHDT, CDR2 YNNKEL, per germline (reference sequence). CDR3 length: 14 residues.

This clone was seen only once. This chain joins TRBV29-1 and TRBJ2-3, with 7 bases lining up with TRBD2. V shed 3 bases and J 3 bases; nucleotides not matched to a gene: 6. The CDR3 contains 14 residues. Germline CDR1 is SQVTM and CDR2 is ANQGSEA. CDR3: CSVDRDYQTDTQYF. The DNA of the CDR3 is TGCAGCGTTGATAGGGACTACCAGACAGATACGCAGTATTTT.

With regard to this clone: Other DNA sequences in this sample translate to the same CDR3. The chain carries TRBV12-5 and TRBJ2-3; TRBD2 aligns across 14 bases. V lost 5 bases and J lost 1; bases outside the gene matches: 2. The CDR3 consists of 16 residues. CDR1 and CDR2 (germline): LGHNT, FRNRAP. The CDR3 region is CASGPGLAGGTDTQYF. The CDR3 nucleotides are TGTGCTAGTGGTCCGGGACTAGCGGGGGGCACAGATACGCAGTATTTT.

This sequence joins TRBV30 and TRBJ1-1; D gene uncertain. CDR1 is GTSNPN, CDR2 SVGIG, per germline (reference sequence). The CDR3 loop spans 12 amino acids. The V end was cut by 7 bases, the J end by 4 bases, with 13 bases between. The CDR3 loop is CASIIPGTEAFF. The CDR3 DNA follows: TGTGCCTCTATTATCCCCGGCACTGAAGCTTTCTTT.

V is TRBV19 and J is TRBJ1-1, with unresolved D. CDR1 and CDR2 (germline): LNHDA, SQIVND (reference sequence). V shed 4 bases and J shed 7 bases, with 7 bases lying between them. This CDR3 is 11 amino acids long. The CDR3 region has the DNA TGTGCCAGTAGTAGCCCTAGTGAAGCTTTCTTT. It is translated as CASSSPSEAFF.

V usage is TRBV29-1 and J usage is TRBJ2-7, with D unclear. The CDR3 has 12 amino acids. V lost 4 bases to trimming and J lost 3 bases, with 10 bases between them. The germline gives CDR1 SQVTM, CDR2 ANQGSEA. CDR3 nucleotide sequence: TGCAGCGTTGGGCAGTCTTTCTACGAGCAGTACTTC. Protein sequence: CSVGQSFYEQYF.

This clone has a handful of counts. The chain has TRBV27 and TRBJ1-5, with D possibly TRBD1 on 5 matching bases. Trimming stripped 6 bases from V and 1 base from J, with 16 bases between. Germline lookup yields CDR1 MNHEY and CDR2 SMNVEV (reference sequence). This CDR3 has 16 amino acids. The CDR3 loop reads CASSPAGHLSNQPQHF. In nucleotides, the CDR3 is TGTGCCAGCAGCCCCGCGGGGCATCTAAGCAATCAGCCCCAGCATTTT.

This chain connects TRBV28 to TRBJ1-5, with D perhaps matching TRBD1 (5 bases). Trimming cost V 4 bases and J 7 bases, with 8 bases left between them. The CDR3 length is 12 residues. The germline V gene has CDR1 MDHEN and CDR2 SYDVKM. CDR3 sequence: CASSSGGQPQHF. The CDR3, as DNA: TGTGCCAGCAGTTCGGGGGGGCAGCCCCAGCATTTT.

The chain joins TRBV10-2 to TRBJ2-1; 7 nucleotides line up with TRBD2. With 2 bases clipped from V and 5 bases from J, the junction kept 6 bases outside the gene matches. There are 15 residues in the CDR3. Germline-derived CDR1 and CDR2 are WSHSY and SAAADI. Here the CDR3 reads CASSERVAGNNEQFF. For the CDR3, the DNA is TGCGCCAGCAGTGAGCGCGTAGCGGGCAACAATGAGCAGTTCTTC.

This chain joins TRBV7-2 and TRBJ2-7, with 9 bases lining up with TRBD1. The CDR3 runs 13 residues. The V gene's germline CDR1 is SGHTA and CDR2 FQGNSA. J gave up 13 bases and V 4 bases, and 11 bases lay outside the gene matches. The CDR3 DNA reads as TGTGCCAGCAGCTCCGTGCACAGGGGGCTTGAATACTTC. This codes for CASSSVHRGLEYF.

The V and J genes are TRBV4-1 and TRBJ2-1, with 8 bases aligning to TRBD2. After removal of 3 bases from V and 6 bases from J, the junction contained 4 bases not matched to a gene. In germline, CDR1 is MGHRA, CDR2 YSYEKL. There are 14 residues in the CDR3. Written as DNA, the CDR3 is TGCGCCAGCAGCCAGCGACGGGGGGGCAATGAGCAGTTCTTC. It encodes CASSQRRGGNEQFF.

Regarding this clone: Its ends do not fully match the called genes, so a read error is possible. The rearrangement uses TRBV7-7 and TRBJ2-2; 13 bases match TRBD2. Looked up from germline, CDR1 is SSHAT and CDR2 is FNYEAQ (reference sequence). The CDR3 is 16 amino acids. CDR3 region: CASSPRTSGSTGELFF. The CDR3 nucleotides read TGTGCTAGCAGCCCGCGGACTAGCGGGAGTACCGGGGAGCTGTTTTTT.

CDR3 in DNA: TGTGCCAGCTCACTCAACAGGGGGCAAGAAGGAAACACCATATATTTT. Its translation is CASSLNRGQEGNTIYF. The chain has TRBV18 and TRBJ1-3; 9 nucleotides align to TRBD1. After removal of 4 bases from V and 4 bases from J, the junction contained 8 bases not matched to a gene. Germline CDR1 is KGHSH and CDR2 is LQKENI. The CDR3 is 16 residues long.

In this sample, this clone turned up a few times. The chain uses TRBV27 and TRBJ2-4, with D perhaps matching TRBD2 (5 bases). V was trimmed by 2 bases and J by 3 bases, leaving 11 bases between them. This CDR3 contains 15 residues. CDR1 is MNHEY, CDR2 SMNVEV, per germline (reference sequence). CDR3 region: CASSLLSGDKNIQYF. CDR3 nucleotide sequence: TGTGCCAGCAGTTTACTATCCGGGGACAAAAACATTCAGTACTTC.

V is TRBV6-6 and J is TRBJ1-4; D possibly corresponds to TRBD1 (6 bases). The CDR3 has 12 residues. Trimming removed 6 bases at V and 7 bases at J, with 9 bases between. Germline V gene sequence: CDR1 MNHNY, CDR2 SVGAGI (reference sequence). CDR3 nucleotides: TGTGCCAGCAGGGCAGGGGTTGAAAAACTGTTTTTT. Encoded protein: CASRAGVEKLFF.